One sample yielded the 20 T cell receptor beta chains listed below, sequenced in a study of control samples from healthy donors and cancer patients. Using immunoSEQ multiplex PCR, the repertoire was profiled, and TCRdb retains in-frame clones only, with some absent. The table has over 100,000 clones, 90% seen once. Sequencing input: blood. Receptor source: a human donor in good health. The donor label of this sample is uncertain.

This clone has only one observation. The J gene is TRBJ2-7, the V gene TRBV24-1; D unclear. Germline assignment: CDR1 KGHDR and CDR2 SFDVKD. The CDR3 has 14 amino acids. The V end lost 4 bases, the J end lost 0 bases, and 9 bases lay between the germline ends. The CDR3 DNA reads as TGTGCCACCAGTGACCCGACATCCTCCTACGAGCAGTACTTC. Amino acids: CATSDPTSSYEQYF.

The chain's CDR3 is CAISGTENEKLFF. The CDR3 coding sequence is TGTGCCATCAGTGGGACAGAGAATGAAAAACTGTTTTTT. The V gene is TRBV10-3, the J gene TRBJ1-4, with a weak D call TRBD1 (6 bases). Trimming cost V 4 bases and J 5 bases, with 8 bases left between them. The germline gives CDR1 ENHRY, CDR2 SYGVKD. This CDR3 comprises 13 residues.

The V and J genes are TRBV24-1 and TRBJ2-2, with 10 bases fitting TRBD1. The CDR3 length is 16 residues. Germline V gene data show CDR1 as KGHDR and CDR2 as SFDVKD. V dropped 4 bases and J dropped 5; count of bases not matched to a gene: 6. CDR3 in amino acids: CATSDPGTGVTGELFF. The CDR3, as DNA: TGTGCCACCAGTGACCCCGGGACAGGGGTGACCGGGGAGCTGTTTTTT.

This clone was recorded once. This chain links TRBV5-4 with TRBJ2-5; a possible D gene is TRBD1 (6 bases). The V and J ends lost 0 bases and 2 bases respectively, with 8 bases between them. The CDR3 contains 14 residues. Germline V gene lookup returns CDR1 SGHNT and CDR2 YYREEE (reference sequence). CDR3 bases: TGTGCCAGCAGCTTGGTAACAGGGCAAGAGACCCAGTACTTC. Its translation: CASSLVTGQETQYF.

The chain links TRBV6-6 to TRBJ2-7, with TRBD1 matching 9 bases. CDR1 MNHNY and CDR2 SVGAGI come from the germline V gene (reference sequence). CDR3 length: 20 residues. The J segment lost 1 base and the V segment lost 6 bases, leaving 22 bases of the junction unmatched. The CDR3 sequence is CASSPPRKTGGSLSSYEQYV. The CDR3 coding sequence is TGTGCCAGCAGCCCCCCCCGGAAAACAGGGGGCTCTCTATCTTCCTACGAGCAGTACGTC.

This chain links TRBV27 with TRBJ2-7, with 13 bases fitting TRBD2. CDR3 length equals 16 residues. Looked up from germline, CDR1 is MNHEY and CDR2 is SMNVEV (reference sequence). J lost 3 bases, V lost 6 bases, and 8 bases had no gene match. The CDR3 protein is CASRGLAGESLYEQYF. DNA for the CDR3: TGTGCCAGCAGAGGACTAGCGGGGGAAAGTCTCTACGAGCAGTACTTC.

The chain is built from TRBV20-1 and TRBJ1-2; no firm D call. V dropped 7 bases and J dropped 1 base, with 7 bases sitting between them. This CDR3 is built from 11 residues. Germline loops: CDR1 DFQATT, CDR2 SNEGSKA (reference sequence). CDR3 in amino acids: CSVNSNYGYTF. CDR3 sequence (DNA): TGCAGTGTGAACAGTAACTATGGCTACACCTTC.

The chain has TRBV5-1 and TRBJ1-1, with unresolved D. Trimming removed 2 bases at V and 5 bases at J, with 10 bases between. CDR1 is SGHRS, CDR2 YFSETQ, per germline. The CDR3 runs 13 residues. CDR3 protein: CASSLDNWTEAFF. The CDR3 region has the DNA TGCGCCAGCAGCTTAGACAACTGGACTGAAGCTTTCTTT.

V is TRBV11-1 and J is TRBJ2-7; TRBD2 agrees at 7 bases. Unmatched junction bases numbered 2, after V lost 1 base and J lost 2 bases. This CDR3 comprises 14 residues. Germline values: CDR1 SGHAT, CDR2 FQDESV (reference sequence). CDR3 loop: CASSLEAGPYEQYF. For the CDR3, the DNA is TGTGCCAGCAGCTTAGAAGCGGGACCCTACGAGCAGTACTTC.

The chain combines TRBV3-1 (or the pseudogene TRBV3-2) with TRBJ2-1, with 10 bases that match TRBD1. The germline CDR1 and CDR2 sequences are LGHDT and YNNKEL (reference sequence). The CDR3 is 14 residues long. After removal of 4 bases from V and 5 bases from J, the junction contained 2 bases not matched to a gene. Here the CDR3 reads CASSPDRGNNEQFF. DNA for the CDR3: TGTGCCAGCAGCCCGGACAGGGGGAACAATGAGCAGTTCTTC.

CDR3 amino acids: CASTMGPNTEAFF. The CDR3 bases are TGTGCCAGCACGATGGGGCCAAACACTGAAGCTTTCTTT. This chain connects TRBV25-1 to TRBJ1-1, with TRBD1 as a possible D gene (5 bases). CDR1 and CDR2 from the germline V gene are MGHDK and SYGVNS. The CDR3 contains 13 residues. Trimming left V 7 bases short and J 2 bases short, with 11 bases between.

The chain combines TRBV12-5 with TRBJ1-1; D remains unclear. This CDR3 contains 16 residues. Trimming shortened V by 2 bases and J by 1 base, and 14 bases separated the two germline ends. Germline V lookup: CDR1 LGHNT, CDR2 FRNRAP. DNA for the CDR3: TGTGCTAGTGGTTTGTTTTCGGACCGAAGGAACACTGAAGCTTTCTTT. This encodes CASGLFSDRRNTEAFF.

The V gene is TRBV19, the J gene TRBJ2-1; D is perhaps TRBD1 (6 bases). The CDR3 consists of 15 residues. Per germline, CDR1 LNHDA and CDR2 SQIVND (reference sequence). V lost 3 bases and J 6 bases, leaving 15 bases between the germline ends. CDR3 loop: CASSITGGVSNEQFF. Written as DNA, the CDR3 is TGTGCCAGTAGTATCACTGGGGGCGTATCCAATGAGCAGTTCTTC. The full variable domain, its missing parts supplied by reference TRBV19 and TRBJ2-1, is DGGITQSPKYLFRKEGQNVTLSCEQNLNHDAMYWYRQDPGQGLRLIYYSQIVNDFQKGDIAEGYSVSREKKESFPLTVTSAQKNPTAFYLCASSITGGVSNEQFFGPGTRLTVL.

V is TRBV3-1 (or the pseudogene TRBV3-2) and J is TRBJ1-2, with D maybe TRBD1 (6 bases). CDR1 and CDR2 from the germline V gene are LGHDT and YNNKEL (reference sequence). The CDR3 extends over 12 amino acids. Trimming took off 11 bases at V and 1 base at J, with 11 bases between the two ends. The CDR3 reads CASRTDNYGYTF. Written as DNA, the CDR3 is TGTGCCTCCAGGACAGATAACTATGGCTACACCTTC.

The V and J genes are TRBV5-4 and TRBJ2-2; D ambiguous. This CDR3 region has 13 residues. CDR1 and CDR2 from the germline V gene are SGHNT and YYREEE (reference sequence). The ends were cut back, 4 bases at V and 4 bases at J, with 8 bases in the middle. CDR3 protein: CASSVVGTGELFF. The CDR3 DNA is TGTGCCAGCAGCGTAGTGGGCACCGGGGAGCTGTTTTTT.

The chain couples TRBV11-2 to TRBJ2-7; no clear D. V lost 4 bases and J 1 base, leaving 20 bases between the germline ends. CDR3 length: 17 residues. Germline V gene sequence: CDR1 SGHAT, CDR2 FQNNGV. The CDR3 spells CASSSRSVATLSYEQYF. The CDR3 coding sequence is TGTGCCAGCAGCTCCAGGAGCGTGGCCACACTTTCCTACGAGCAGTACTTC.

In its sample, this clone was seen once. The chain uses TRBV12-5 and TRBJ2-1; D remains unclear. V dropped 6 bases and J dropped 0 bases, with 9 bases sitting between them. Germline assignment: CDR1 LGHNT and CDR2 FRNRAP. The CDR3 is made up of 14 amino acids. CDR3 DNA sequence: TGTGCTAGTGGGGGCGTAAGCTCCTACAATGAGCAGTTCTTC. Translating gives CASGGVSSYNEQFF.

In this sample, this clone turned up a few times. The chain joins TRBV6-5 to TRBJ2-1, with a possible D match to TRBD2 (6 bases). The germline CDR1 and CDR2 sequences are MNHEY and SVGAGI. The CDR3 extends over 15 amino acids. V lost 4 bases and J lost 8, with 18 bases in between. CDR3 protein: CASSSIGGRGDEQFF. The CDR3 DNA follows: TGTGCCAGCAGTTCCATTGGGGGACGCGGGGATGAGCAGTTCTTC.

This clone was seen only once. The V and J genes are TRBV25-1 and TRBJ1-4; TRBD1 is a possible D gene (5 bases). The germline CDR1 and CDR2 sequences are MGHDK and SYGVNS. The CDR3 loop spans 15 amino acids. The V gene lost 3 bases and the J gene lost 0 bases, with 8 bases spanning the gap. The CDR3 loop is CASSDPGATNEKLFF. CDR3 DNA sequence: TGTGCCAGCAGTGATCCGGGGGCAACTAATGAAAAACTGTTTTTT. Variable domain in full (rest from reference TRBV25-1 and TRBJ1-4): EADIYQTPRYLVIGTGKKITLECSQTMGHDKMYWYQQDPGMELHLIHYSYGVNSTEKGDLSSESTVSRIRTEHFPLTLESARPSHTSQYLCASSDPGATNEKLFFGSGTQLSVL.

The J gene is TRBJ2-7, the V gene TRBV7-9, with D perhaps matching TRBD1 or TRBD2 (6 bases each). Trimming took off 1 base at V and 0 bases at J, with 10 bases between the two ends. From germline, CDR1 is SEHNR and CDR2 FQNEAQ (reference sequence). The CDR3 totals 15 residues. CDR3 amino acids: CASSLGGGSSYEQYF. DNA for the CDR3: TGTGCCAGCAGCTTAGGAGGGGGGAGCTCCTACGAGCAGTACTTC.